This TCR beta chain came from a study of OX40 agonist ivuxolimab in advanced cancers. Across the whole study: An agonistic human IgG2 monoclonal antibody against OX40 (CD134) was given. Patients were treated with intravenous ivuxolimab, dosed at 0.01 to 10 mg/kg and infused every 2 weeks. Whole-study findings and limits: Compared with CD4+, CD8+ T cells on average had more expanded clones.

Assay: immunoSEQ multiplex PCR; the TCRdb copy retains only in-frame clones and omits some. The sample includes 70,000 or so clones, 80% to 85% of them seen just once. Patients had blood sampled at baseline and again on cycle 4 day 1 and cycle 7 day 1. About this clone: Its target is not known.

V dropped 7 bases and J dropped 0 bases, with 9 bases sitting between them. CDR1 SNHLY and CDR2 FYNNEI come from the germline V gene. CDR3 length: 14 amino acids. The chain combines TRBV2 with TRBJ1-4; no definite D call. The sequencing used CD4+ or CD8+ T cells sorted from blood, collected in a trial of the OX40 agonist ivuxolimab. The receptor comes from an adult with an advanced solid tumor such as melanoma, head and neck, liver or kidney cancer. This CDR3 reads CASKEGATNEKLFF. As DNA, the CDR3 is TGTGCCAGCAAGGAGGGAGCAACTAATGAAAAACTGTTTTTT.